This T cell receptor (beta chain) was obtained from a study of blood T cells in healthy people across ages. The use of a sample-barcoded 5' primer and a J-beta primer mix characterized a second PCR of 7 to 11 cycles. The yield of each sample was at least 2.5 million CDR3-containing paired-end reads. One entry per CDR3 protein, called by TCRdb with MiXCR from the 5' RACE reads. Of over 1,300,000 distinct CDR3 sequences listed, approximately 59% are singletons. On this clonotype itself: Antigen unknown.

The study, taken as a whole, reports: Underestimates were what the diversity estimates from one million T cells were considered to be. No conclusive comparison of naive versus antigen-experienced cells was possible with unsorted PBMCs.

Germline-derived CDR1 and CDR2 are DFQATT and SNEGSKA (reference sequence). J lost 3 bases, V lost 3 bases, and 9 bases had no gene match. The CDR3 spans 16 residues. Sequencing was carried out using blood. This sequence joins TRBV20-1 and TRBJ2-5, with 11 bases identical to TRBD1. The sequence was obtained from a man younger than 35 in good health. This chain's CDR3 is CSASSPGTGGEETQYF. DNA of the CDR3: TGCAGTGCTAGTAGCCCGGGGACAGGGGGAGAAGAGACCCAGTACTTC.